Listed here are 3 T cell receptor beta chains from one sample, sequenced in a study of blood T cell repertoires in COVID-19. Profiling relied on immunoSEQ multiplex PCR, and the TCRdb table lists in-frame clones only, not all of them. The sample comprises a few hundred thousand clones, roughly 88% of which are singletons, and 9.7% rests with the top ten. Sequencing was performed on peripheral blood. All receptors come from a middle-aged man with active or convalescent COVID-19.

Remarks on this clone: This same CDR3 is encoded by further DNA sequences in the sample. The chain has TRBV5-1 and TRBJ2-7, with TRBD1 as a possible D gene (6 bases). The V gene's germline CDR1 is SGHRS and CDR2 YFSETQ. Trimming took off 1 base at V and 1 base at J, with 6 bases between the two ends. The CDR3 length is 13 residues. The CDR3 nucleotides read TGCGCCAGCAGCTTGCAGGGGTCCTACGAGCAGTACTTC. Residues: CASSLQGSYEQYF.

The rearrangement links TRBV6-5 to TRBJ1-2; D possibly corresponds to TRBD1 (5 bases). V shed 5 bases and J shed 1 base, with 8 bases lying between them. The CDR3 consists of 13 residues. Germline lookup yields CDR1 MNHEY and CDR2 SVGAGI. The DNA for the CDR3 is TGTGCCAGCAGTCGACAGAATAACTATGGCTACACCTTC. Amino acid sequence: CASSRQNNYGYTF.

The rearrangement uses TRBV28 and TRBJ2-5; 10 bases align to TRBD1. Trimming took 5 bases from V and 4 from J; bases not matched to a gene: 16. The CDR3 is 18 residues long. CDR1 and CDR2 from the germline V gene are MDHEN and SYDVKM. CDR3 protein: CASSTMTGGDFYGETQYF. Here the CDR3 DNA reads TGTGCCAGCAGTACGATGACAGGGGGCGATTTTTACGGAGAGACCCAGTACTTC. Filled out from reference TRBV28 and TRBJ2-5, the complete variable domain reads DVKVTQSSRYLVKRTGEKVFLECVQDMDHENMFWYRQDPGLGLRLIYFSYDVKMKEKGDIPEGYSVSREKKERFSLILESASTNQTSMYLCASSTMTGGDFYGETQYFGPGTRLLVL.